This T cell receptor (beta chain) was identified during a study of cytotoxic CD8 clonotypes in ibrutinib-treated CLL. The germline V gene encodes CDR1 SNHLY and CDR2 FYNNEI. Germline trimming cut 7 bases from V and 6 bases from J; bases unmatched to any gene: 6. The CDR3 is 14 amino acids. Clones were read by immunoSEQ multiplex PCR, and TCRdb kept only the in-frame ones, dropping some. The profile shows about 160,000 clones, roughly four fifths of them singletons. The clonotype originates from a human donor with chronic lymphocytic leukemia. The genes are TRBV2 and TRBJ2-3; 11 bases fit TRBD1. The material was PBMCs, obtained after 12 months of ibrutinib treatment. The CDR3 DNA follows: TGTGCCAGCATCCCGGACAGGGGGCGTGATACGCAGTATTTT. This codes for CASIPDRGRDTQYF.